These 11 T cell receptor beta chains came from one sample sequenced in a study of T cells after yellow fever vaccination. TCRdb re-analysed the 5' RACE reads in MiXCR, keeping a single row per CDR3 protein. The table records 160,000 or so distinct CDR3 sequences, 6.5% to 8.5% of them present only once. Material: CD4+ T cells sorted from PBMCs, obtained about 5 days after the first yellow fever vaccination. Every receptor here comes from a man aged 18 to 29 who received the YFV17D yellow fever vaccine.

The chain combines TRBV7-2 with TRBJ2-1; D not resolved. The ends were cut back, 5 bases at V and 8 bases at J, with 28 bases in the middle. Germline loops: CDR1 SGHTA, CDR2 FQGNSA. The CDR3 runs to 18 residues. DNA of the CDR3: TGTGCCAGCAGCGAGCGCGCTCCAGGACCCATAAGGAGCGATGAGCAGTTCTTC. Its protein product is CASSERAPGPIRSDEQFF.

DNA of the CDR3: TGCGCCAGCAGCTTGGGACTAGCGGGTGGTGAGCAGTTCTTC. This sequence encodes CASSLGLAGGEQFF. The genes are TRBV5-1 and TRBJ2-1; TRBD2 matches at 10 bases. This CDR3 comprises 14 residues. The germline V gene encodes CDR1 SGHRS and CDR2 YFSETQ. V was pared by 0 bases and J by 9 bases, with 3 bases of the junction left unmatched.

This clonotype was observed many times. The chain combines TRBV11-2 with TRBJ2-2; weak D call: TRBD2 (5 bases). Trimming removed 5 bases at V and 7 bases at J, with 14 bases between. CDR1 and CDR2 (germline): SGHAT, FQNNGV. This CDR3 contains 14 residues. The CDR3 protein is CASSPKRTFGELFF. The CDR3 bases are TGTGCCAGCAGCCCTAAGCGGACGTTCGGGGAGCTGTTTTTT.

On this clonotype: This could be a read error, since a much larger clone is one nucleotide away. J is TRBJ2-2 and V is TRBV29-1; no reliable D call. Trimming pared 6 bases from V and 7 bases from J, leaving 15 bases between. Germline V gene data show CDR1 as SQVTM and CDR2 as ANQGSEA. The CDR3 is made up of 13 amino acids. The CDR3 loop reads CSVERVLNGELFF. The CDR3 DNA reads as TGCAGCGTGGAAAGGGTGCTTAACGGGGAGCTGTTTTTT.

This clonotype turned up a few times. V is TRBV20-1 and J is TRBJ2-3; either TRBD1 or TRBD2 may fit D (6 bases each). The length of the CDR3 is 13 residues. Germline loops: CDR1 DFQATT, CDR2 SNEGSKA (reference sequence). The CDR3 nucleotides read TGCAGAGGAGGGGGACCCGCAGCAGATACGCAGTATTTT. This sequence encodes CRGGGPAADTQYF.

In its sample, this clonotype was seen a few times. The CDR3 sequence is CASSLMLGNEKLFF. The CDR3 bases are TGTGCCAGCAGCTTGATGCTAGGGAATGAAAAACTGTTTTTT. The rearrangement links TRBV11-2 to TRBJ1-4; D remains ambiguous. The CDR3 spans 14 residues. Trimming shortened V by 3 bases and J by 5 bases, and 10 bases separated the two germline ends. Germline V lookup: CDR1 SGHAT, CDR2 FQNNGV.

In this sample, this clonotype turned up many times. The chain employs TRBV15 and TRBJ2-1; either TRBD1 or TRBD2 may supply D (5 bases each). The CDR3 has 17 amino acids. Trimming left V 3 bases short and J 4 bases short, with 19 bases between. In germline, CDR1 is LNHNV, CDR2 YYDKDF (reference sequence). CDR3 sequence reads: CATSRVGGQSSYNEQFF. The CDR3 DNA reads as TGTGCCACCAGCAGGGTCGGAGGACAATCGAGTTACAATGAGCAGTTCTTC.

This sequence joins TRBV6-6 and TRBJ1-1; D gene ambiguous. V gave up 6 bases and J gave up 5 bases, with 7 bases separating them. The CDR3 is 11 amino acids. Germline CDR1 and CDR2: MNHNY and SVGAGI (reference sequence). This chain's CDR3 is CASSPVTEAFF. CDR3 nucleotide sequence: TGTGCCAGCAGCCCCGTAACTGAAGCTTTCTTT.

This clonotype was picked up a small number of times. The CDR3 DNA sequence: TGTGCCAGCAGCCAAGAGGGTGGGAGGGCTTCTAATGAAAAACTGTTTTTT. Amino acid sequence: CASSQEGGRASNEKLFF. V and J are TRBV4-2 and TRBJ1-4; D remains ambiguous. This CDR3 contains 17 residues. The germline V gene has CDR1 LGHNA and CDR2 YNFKEQ. The V end lost 0 bases, the J end lost 3 bases, and 14 bases lay between the germline ends.

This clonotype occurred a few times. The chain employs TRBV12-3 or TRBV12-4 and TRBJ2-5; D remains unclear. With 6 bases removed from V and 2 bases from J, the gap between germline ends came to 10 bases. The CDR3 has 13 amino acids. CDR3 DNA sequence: TGTGCCAGCAGGCTCAACGGGCAAGAGACCCAGTACTTC. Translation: CASRLNGQETQYF.

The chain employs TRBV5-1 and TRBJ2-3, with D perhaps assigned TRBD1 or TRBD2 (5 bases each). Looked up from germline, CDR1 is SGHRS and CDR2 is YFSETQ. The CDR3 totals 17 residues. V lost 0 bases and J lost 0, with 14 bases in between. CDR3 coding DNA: TGCGCCAGCAGCTTGGCCGTGTATGGGGGTAGCACAGATACGCAGTATTTT. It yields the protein CASSLAVYGGSTDTQYF.